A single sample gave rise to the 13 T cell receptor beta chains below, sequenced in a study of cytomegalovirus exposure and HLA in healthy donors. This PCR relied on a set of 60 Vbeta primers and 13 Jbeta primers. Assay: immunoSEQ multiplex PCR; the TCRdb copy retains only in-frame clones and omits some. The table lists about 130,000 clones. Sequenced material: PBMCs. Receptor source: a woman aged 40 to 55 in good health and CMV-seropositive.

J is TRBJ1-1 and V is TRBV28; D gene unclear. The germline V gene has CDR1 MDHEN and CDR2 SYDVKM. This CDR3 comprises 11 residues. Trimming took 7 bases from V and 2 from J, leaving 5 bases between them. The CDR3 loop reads CASTFNTEAFF. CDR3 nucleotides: TGTGCCAGCACATTTAACACTGAAGCTTTCTTT.

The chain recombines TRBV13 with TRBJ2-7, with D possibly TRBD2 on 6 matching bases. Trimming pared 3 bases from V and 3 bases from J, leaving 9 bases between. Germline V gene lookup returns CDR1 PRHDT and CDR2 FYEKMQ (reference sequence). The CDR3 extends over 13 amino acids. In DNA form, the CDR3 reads TGTGCCAGCAGCTTCGGGAGTGGCTACGAGCAGTACTTC. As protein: CASSFGSGYEQYF.

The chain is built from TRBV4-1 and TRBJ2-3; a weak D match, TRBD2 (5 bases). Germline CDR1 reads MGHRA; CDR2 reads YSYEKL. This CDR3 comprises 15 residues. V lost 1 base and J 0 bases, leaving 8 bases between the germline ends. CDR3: CASSQGLASTDTQYF. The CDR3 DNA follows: TGCGCCAGCAGCCAAGGGCTAGCAAGCACAGATACGCAGTATTTT.

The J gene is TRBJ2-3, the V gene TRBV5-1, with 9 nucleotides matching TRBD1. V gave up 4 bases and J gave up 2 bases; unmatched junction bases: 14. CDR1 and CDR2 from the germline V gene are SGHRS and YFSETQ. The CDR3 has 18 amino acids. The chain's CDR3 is CASSPRRAGTGITDTQYF. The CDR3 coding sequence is TGCGCCAGCAGCCCCCGAAGAGCCGGGACAGGGATCACAGATACGCAGTATTTT.

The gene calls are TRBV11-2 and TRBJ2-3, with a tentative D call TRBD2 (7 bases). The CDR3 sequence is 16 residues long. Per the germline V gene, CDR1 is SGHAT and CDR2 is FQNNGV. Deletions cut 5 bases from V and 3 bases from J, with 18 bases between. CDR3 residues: CASSLRGGRETDTQYF. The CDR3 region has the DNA TGTGCCAGCAGCCTAAGGGGGGGGAGGGAAACAGATACGCAGTATTTT.

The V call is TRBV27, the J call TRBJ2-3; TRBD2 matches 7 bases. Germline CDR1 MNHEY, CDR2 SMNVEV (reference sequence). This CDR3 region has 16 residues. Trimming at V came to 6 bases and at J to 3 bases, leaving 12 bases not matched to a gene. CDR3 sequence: CASSPSLAAGTDTQYF. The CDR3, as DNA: TGTGCCAGCAGCCCCTCCCTAGCGGCCGGGACAGATACGCAGTATTTT.

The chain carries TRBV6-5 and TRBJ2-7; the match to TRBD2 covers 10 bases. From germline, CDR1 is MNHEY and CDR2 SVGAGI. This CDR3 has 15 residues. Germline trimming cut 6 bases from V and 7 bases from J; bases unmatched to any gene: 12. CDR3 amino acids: CASSRRGAGGREQYF. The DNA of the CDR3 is TGTGCCAGCAGCCGAAGAGGAGCGGGAGGGAGGGAGCAGTACTTC.

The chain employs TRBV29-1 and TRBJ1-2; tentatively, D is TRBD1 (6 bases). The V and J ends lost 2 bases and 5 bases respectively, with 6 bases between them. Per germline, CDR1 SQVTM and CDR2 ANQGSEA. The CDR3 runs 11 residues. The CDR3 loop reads CSVEQGYGYTF. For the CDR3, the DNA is TGCAGCGTTGAACAGGGGTATGGCTACACCTTC.

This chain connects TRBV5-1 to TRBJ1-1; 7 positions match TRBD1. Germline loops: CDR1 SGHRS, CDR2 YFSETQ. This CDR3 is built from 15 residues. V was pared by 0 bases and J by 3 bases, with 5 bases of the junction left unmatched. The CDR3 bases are TGCGCCAGCAGCTTGGCCACGACAGGGTACACTGAAGCTTTCTTT. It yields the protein CASSLATTGYTEAFF.

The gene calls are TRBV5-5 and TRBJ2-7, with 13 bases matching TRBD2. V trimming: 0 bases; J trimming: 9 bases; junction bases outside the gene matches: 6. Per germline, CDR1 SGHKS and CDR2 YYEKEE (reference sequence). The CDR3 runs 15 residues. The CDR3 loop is CASSLGTSGSMGQYF. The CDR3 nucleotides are TGTGCCAGCAGCTTGGGGACTAGCGGGAGTATGGGGCAGTACTTC.

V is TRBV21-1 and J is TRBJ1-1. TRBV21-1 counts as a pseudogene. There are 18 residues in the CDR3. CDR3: CASSKVRRDLWMATEAFF. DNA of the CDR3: TGTGCCAGCAGCAAAGTGAGGCGGGACCTATGGATGGCCACTGAAGCTTTCTTT.

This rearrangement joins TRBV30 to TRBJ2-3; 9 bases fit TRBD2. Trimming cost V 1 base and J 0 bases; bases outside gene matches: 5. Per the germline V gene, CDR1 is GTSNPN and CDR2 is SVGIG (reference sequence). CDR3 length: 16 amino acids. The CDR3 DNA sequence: TGTGCCTGGAGTGCCGGGACTAGCAGTAGCACAGATACGCAGTATTTT. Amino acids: CAWSAGTSSSTDTQYF.

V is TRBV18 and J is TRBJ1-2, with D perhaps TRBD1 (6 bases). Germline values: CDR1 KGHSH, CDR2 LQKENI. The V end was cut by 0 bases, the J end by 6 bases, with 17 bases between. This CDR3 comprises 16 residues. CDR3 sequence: CASSPPLRDRTHGYTF. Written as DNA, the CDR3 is TGTGCCAGCTCACCACCCCTTAGAGACAGGACTCATGGCTACACCTTC.